The 20 T cell receptor beta chains presented below share a single source sample, sequenced in a study of T cell responses to AZD1222 COVID-19 vaccine. The assay was immunoSEQ multiplex PCR, and TCRdb's table has in-frame clones only and misses some. The sample includes over 130,000 clones, around 90% of them seen just once. Sequenced material: peripheral blood, taken on day 0 of AZD1222 vaccination. These receptors were obtained from an adult in good health.

This clone was counted a single time. V and J are TRBV27 and TRBJ1-1; D call uncertain. V lost 5 bases, J lost 5 bases, and 6 bases lay in between. The CDR3 has 11 amino acids. Germline values: CDR1 MNHEY, CDR2 SMNVEV (reference sequence). DNA for the CDR3: TGTGCCAGCAGTAGTAGGACTGAAGCTTTCTTT. Its protein is CASSSRTEAFF.

The chain recombines TRBV7-2 with TRBJ1-2; 7 bases are a match to TRBD1. Germline-derived CDR1 and CDR2 are SGHTA and FQGNSA. With V trimmed by 6 bases and J by 4 bases, 8 bases remained unmatched. The CDR3 totals 14 residues. The CDR3 nucleotides are TGTGCCAGCAGGATAGGAGGGGGCCTCTATGGCTACACCTTC. Its translation: CASRIGGGLYGYTF.

This chain links TRBV6-2 or TRBV6-3 with TRBJ2-7; D uncertain. Germline CDR1 and CDR2: MNHEY and SVGEGT. The CDR3 spans 11 residues. V was pared by 2 bases and J by 5 bases, with 4 bases between. The CDR3 sequence: CASSYPNEQYF. The CDR3 DNA sequence: TGTGCCAGCAGTTACCCTAACGAGCAGTACTTC.

The rearrangement links TRBV4-3 to TRBJ1-6; 8 bases agree with TRBD1. V trimming: 5 bases; J trimming: 0 bases; junction bases outside the gene matches: 3. Germline-derived CDR1 and CDR2 are LGHNA and YSLEER. The CDR3 loop spans 16 amino acids. CDR3 sequence (DNA): TGCGCCAGCAGCGGACAGGGAAGCTCCTATAATTCACCCCTCCACTTT. Translation gives CASSGQGSSYNSPLHF.

The CDR3, as DNA: TGTGCCAGCAGTCCAGGACTAGCGGGCTACGAGCAGTACTTC. This translates into CASSPGLAGYEQYF. The V call is TRBV27, the J call TRBJ2-7, with TRBD2 matching over 11 bases. J was trimmed by 3 bases and V by 5 bases; bases with no gene match: 3. Germline V lookup: CDR1 MNHEY, CDR2 SMNVEV (reference sequence). The CDR3 is 14 residues long.

The chain joins TRBV6-5 to TRBJ1-4; D is undetermined. The CDR3 extends over 13 amino acids. Looked up from germline, CDR1 is MNHEY and CDR2 is SVGAGI. V lost 6 bases and J lost 7, with 12 bases in between. The CDR3 region has the DNA TGTGCCAGCAGCGGAGATTGGGGTGAAAAACTGTTTTTT. This codes for CASSGDWGEKLFF.

This chain uses TRBV11-2 with TRBJ2-1; 8 bases are shared with TRBD1. Germline V gene sequence: CDR1 SGHAT, CDR2 FQNNGV. V lost 5 bases, J lost 4 bases, and 10 bases stayed unmatched. The CDR3 runs 16 residues. CDR3 residues: CASSQGAGTEYNEQFF. For the CDR3, the DNA is TGTGCCAGCAGCCAGGGGGCCGGGACAGAGTACAATGAGCAGTTCTTC.

This chain connects TRBV27 to TRBJ1-1; possible D gene TRBD1, 5 bases. V gave up 6 bases and J gave up 7 bases, with 24 bases separating them. CDR3 length: 16 amino acids. Per the germline V gene, CDR1 is MNHEY and CDR2 is SMNVEV (reference sequence). CDR3 region: CASSTPEGLGLGEAFF. The CDR3 DNA reads TGTGCCAGCAGCACCCCGGAGGGGCTCGGGTTGGGTGAAGCTTTCTTT.

This clone was observed once. The rearrangement links TRBV28 to TRBJ1-5; 9 bases line up with TRBD1. CDR1 and CDR2 (germline): MDHEN, SYDVKM. The length of the CDR3 is 15 residues. V was clipped by 6 bases and J by 7 bases; unmatched bases: 10. The CDR3 reads CASRTGTGIEQPQHF. For the CDR3, the DNA is TGTGCCAGCAGAACCGGGACAGGGATTGAACAGCCCCAGCATTTT.

The chain recombines TRBV28 with TRBJ2-1, with a possible D match to TRBD1 (6 bases). V was cut by 6 bases and J by 5 bases, with 20 bases left in between. The CDR3 length is 16 residues. Germline V gives CDR1 MDHEN, CDR2 SYDVKM. CDR3 sequence: CASRSYPGEWDNEQFF. In DNA, the CDR3 is TGTGCCAGCAGGTCCTACCCAGGGGAATGGGACAATGAGCAGTTCTTC.

CDR3 sequence reads: CASSKLGTGLYNEQFF. The CDR3 DNA is TGTGCCAGCAGTAAGCTCGGGACGGGATTATACAATGAGCAGTTCTTC. The chain employs TRBV6-2 or TRBV6-3 and TRBJ2-1; D may correspond to TRBD1 or TRBD2 (5 bases each). V was pared by 5 bases and J by 4 bases, with 18 bases between. Germline V gene data show CDR1 as MNHEY and CDR2 as SVGEGT. The CDR3 loop spans 16 amino acids.

V and J are TRBV7-2 and TRBJ2-7; D is uncertain. V was cut by 5 bases and J by 5 bases, with 19 bases left in between. The CDR3 loop spans 15 amino acids. Germline V gives CDR1 SGHTA, CDR2 FQGNSA. The CDR3 loop reads CASSPTSVGYNEQYF. The CDR3 DNA is TGTGCCAGCAGCCCAACCTCGGTAGGGTACAACGAGCAGTACTTC.

The CDR3 reads CASTRGGGLTEAFF. As DNA, the CDR3 is TGTGCCAGCACCAGAGGTGGGGGGTTAACTGAAGCTTTCTTT. V is TRBV6-5 and J is TRBJ1-1; a weak D match, TRBD1 (5 bases). Germline-derived CDR1 and CDR2 are MNHEY and SVGAGI. The CDR3 length is 14 residues. Trimming shortened V by 7 bases and J by 5 bases, and 17 bases separated the two germline ends.

The chain carries TRBV4-2 and TRBJ1-5, with 7 bases that match TRBD1. CDR1 LGHNA and CDR2 YNFKEQ come from the germline V gene. Trimming at V came to 6 bases and at J to 7 bases, leaving 12 bases not matched to a gene. This CDR3 is built from 15 residues. This chain's CDR3 is CASSRGYRGGQPQHF. For the CDR3, the DNA is TGTGCCAGCAGTAGGGGTTACAGGGGCGGACAGCCCCAGCATTTT.

The chain couples TRBV30 to TRBJ2-3; 8 nucleotides line up with TRBD2. CDR1 is GTSNPN and CDR2 is SVGIG in the germline V gene (reference sequence). V lost 3 bases, J lost 3 bases, and 8 bases stayed unmatched. The CDR3 sequence is 15 residues long. Written as DNA, the CDR3 is TGTGCCTGGAGATTAACGGGAGGGCCTACAGATACGCAGTATTTT. Residues: CAWRLTGGPTDTQYF.

This chain links TRBV9 with TRBJ2-7, with 11 bases lining up with TRBD1. The germline V gene encodes CDR1 SGDLS and CDR2 YYNGEE. CDR3 length: 18 residues. J lost 4 bases, V lost 0 bases, and 12 bases had no gene match. The CDR3 here is CASSVAPGTGTGGYEQYF. The CDR3 coding sequence is TGTGCCAGCAGCGTAGCCCCTGGGACCGGGACAGGGGGTTACGAGCAGTACTTC.

The chain employs TRBV7-2 and TRBJ2-5; 7 nucleotides agree with TRBD2. V was clipped by 3 bases and J by 3 bases; unmatched bases: 7. Germline lookup yields CDR1 SGHTA and CDR2 FQGNSA. There are 15 residues in the CDR3. The CDR3 DNA is TGTGCCAGCAGCTTGGGTGGGAGGGCCGAAGAGACCCAGTACTTC. Translated: CASSLGGRAEETQYF.

V and J are TRBV24-1 and TRBJ2-5, with TRBD2 identical over 8 bases. This CDR3 is built from 15 residues. Germline-derived CDR1 and CDR2 are KGHDR and SFDVKD. V trimming: 4 bases; J trimming: 1 base; junction bases outside the gene matches: 4. This chain's CDR3 is CATSDSTSAQETQYF. The CDR3 DNA reads TGTGCCACCAGTGACTCGACTAGCGCCCAAGAGACCCAGTACTTC.

J is TRBJ1-1 and V is TRBV5-1; D perhaps matches TRBD1 (5 bases). Trimming took 2 bases from V and 6 from J, leaving 11 bases between them. From germline, CDR1 is SGHRS and CDR2 YFSETQ. The CDR3 loop spans 13 amino acids. CDR3 nucleotides: TGCGCCAGCAGCTTCCCAGGGAGGTCTGAAGCTTTCTTT. Translated, it gives CASSFPGRSEAFF.

The gene calls are TRBV5-4 and TRBJ2-3; 7 bases match TRBD1. Losses at the gene ends were 2 bases for V and 0 bases for J; bases not matched to a gene: 3. CDR1 and CDR2 from the germline V gene are SGHNT and YYREEE (reference sequence). This CDR3 has 15 residues. The CDR3 is CASSLGTDSTDTQYF. The CDR3, as DNA: TGTGCCAGCAGCTTAGGGACAGACAGCACAGATACGCAGTATTTT.